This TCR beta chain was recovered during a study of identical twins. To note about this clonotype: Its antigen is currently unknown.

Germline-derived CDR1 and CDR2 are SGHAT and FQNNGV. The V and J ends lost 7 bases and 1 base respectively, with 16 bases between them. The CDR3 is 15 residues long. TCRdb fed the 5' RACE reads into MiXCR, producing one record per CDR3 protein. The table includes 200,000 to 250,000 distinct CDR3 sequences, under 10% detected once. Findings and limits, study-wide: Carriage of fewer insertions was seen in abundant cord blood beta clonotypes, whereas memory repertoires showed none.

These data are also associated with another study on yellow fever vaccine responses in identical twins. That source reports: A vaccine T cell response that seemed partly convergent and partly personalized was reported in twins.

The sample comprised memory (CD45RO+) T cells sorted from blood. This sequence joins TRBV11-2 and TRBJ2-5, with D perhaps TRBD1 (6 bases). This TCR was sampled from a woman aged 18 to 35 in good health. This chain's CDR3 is CASTTAGTLQETQYF. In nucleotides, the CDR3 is TGTGCCAGCACCACTGCCGGGACACTCCAAGAGACCCAGTACTTC.